This record covers a single T cell receptor (beta chain). What it binds is not known. Germline CDR1 is SEHNR and CDR2 is FQNEAQ (reference sequence). The V and J ends lost 2 bases and 8 bases, in that order; junction bases with no gene match: 3. This CDR3 has 15 amino acids. This record belongs to a study of identical twins. TCRdb reprocessed the 5' RACE reads via MiXCR and lists one record per CDR3 protein. This table holds around 550,000 distinct CDR3 sequences, about 15% found once. The study, taken as a whole, reports: Out-of-frame TCR alpha sharing observed in monozygotic twins exceeded model estimates.

These same data were also listed under a study on yellow fever vaccine responses in identical twins.

The origin of this receptor is a woman aged 18 to 35 in good health. The sequencing input was CD4+ T cells sorted from blood. The chain recombines TRBV7-9 with TRBJ2-1; TRBD2 matches at 13 bases. The CDR3 reads CASSLWTSGSHEQFF. CDR3 sequence (DNA): TGTGCCAGCAGCTTATGGACTAGCGGGAGCCATGAGCAGTTCTTC. The full variable domain, completed using reference TRBV7-9 and TRBJ2-1, is DTGVSQNPRHKITKRGQNVTFRCDPISEHNRLYWYRQTLGQGPEFLTYFQNEAQLEKSRLLSDRFSAERPKGSFSTLEIQRTEQGDSAMYLCASSLWTSGSHEQFFGPGTRLTVL.